The T cell receptor (beta chain) under discussion was sequenced for a study of molecular identifiers for immune sequencing clone quantification. The authors gated naive CD8 T cells as CD8+CD4-CCR7+CD45RA+ for sorting. The V end was cut by 6 bases, the J end by 5 bases, with 8 bases between. The CDR3 runs to 12 residues. The germline gives CDR1 MNHEY, CDR2 SMNVEV (reference sequence). TCRdb reprocessed the PCR reads with MiXCR, giving one entry per CDR3 protein. The sample lists about 330,000 distinct CDR3 sequences, 24% occurring once. There are many counts of this clonotype. The chain links TRBV27 to TRBJ1-5, with D possibly being TRBD1 (5 bases). The receptor comes from a human donor in good health. Some libraries in this study had Jurkat cell RNA spiked in. The sequenced sample was naive CD8+ T cells from blood, with Jurkat cell RNA spiked in. This sample's subset: FACS-sorted CD8+CD4-CCR7+CD45RA+ naive T cells. The CDR3 spells CASRRGDQPQHF. For the CDR3, the DNA is TGTGCCAGCAGACGGGGGGATCAGCCCCAGCATTTT.